This entry is about one T cell receptor beta chain. Its antigen is unidentified. It was through 5'RACE template switching that TCR cDNA was made, with a universal primer site and UMIs added. TCRdb re-derived calls from the 5' RACE reads in MiXCR, one entry per CDR3 protein. This sample has 500,000 to 650,000 distinct CDR3 sequences, with about 14% found just once. J was trimmed by 3 bases and V by 3 bases; bases with no gene match: 1. The CDR3 loop spans 13 amino acids. The germline V gene encodes CDR1 DFQATT and CDR2 SNEGSKA (reference sequence). The sample comes from a study of T cells after yellow fever vaccination. Study-level points and caveats: By day 5 rather than day 15, the secondary response had peaked, though it was weaker. After the booster, over 95% of CD4 and just over 85% of CD8 primary-response clones were re-detected.

The specimen was PBMCs, collected on the day of the yellow fever booster vaccination. The chain recombines TRBV20-1 with TRBJ2-7; the match to TRBD2 covers 11 bases. The receptor's source is a man aged 25-45 years who received the YFV17D yellow fever vaccine. The CDR3: CSARGLAVYEQYF. The CDR3 bases are TGCAGTGCTAGGGGACTAGCGGTCTACGAGCAGTACTTC.